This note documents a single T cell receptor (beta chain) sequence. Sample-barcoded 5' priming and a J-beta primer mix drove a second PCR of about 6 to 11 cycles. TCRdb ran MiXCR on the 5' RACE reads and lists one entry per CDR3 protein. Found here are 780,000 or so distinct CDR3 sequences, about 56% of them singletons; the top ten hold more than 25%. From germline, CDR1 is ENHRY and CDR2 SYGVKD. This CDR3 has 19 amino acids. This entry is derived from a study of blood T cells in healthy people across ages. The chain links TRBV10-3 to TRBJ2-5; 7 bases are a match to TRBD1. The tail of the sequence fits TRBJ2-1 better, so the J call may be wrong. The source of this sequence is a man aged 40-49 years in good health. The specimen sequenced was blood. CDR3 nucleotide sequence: TGTGCCATCAGTGACCACGACAGGAATGACAGGGATGGGCAAGAGACCCAGTTCTTC. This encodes CAISDHDRNDRDGQETQFF.